This T cell receptor beta chain is drawn from a study of blood T cell repertoires in COVID-19. Study processing details: Reference gene primer amplification gave estimated nucleated cell counts. Sequencing used immunoSEQ multiplex PCR; TCRdb keeps in-frame clones, though not all of them. The V and J calls and the clone size are those of that table, but D and trimming were determined from the DNA. Of 52,000 or so clones listed, 76% were seen once; the top ten hold approximately 20%. The CDR3 is 18 amino acids. Looked up from germline, CDR1 is SGHTA and CDR2 is FQGNSA. The V segment lost 7 bases and the J segment 2 bases; nucleotides outside the gene matches: 18.

The rearrangement uses TRBV7-2 and TRBJ2-3; 7 bases are a match to TRBD1. The sequenced material came from peripheral blood. This clonotype was sampled from a man between 45 and 60 years old with active or convalescent COVID-19. The CDR3 region is CASILFPGQQTSTDTQYF. The CDR3 coding sequence is TGTGCCAGCATCCTCTTTCCGGGACAGCAAACCTCCACAGATACGCAGTATTTT.